This T cell receptor (beta chain) emerged from a study of blood T cells in healthy people across ages (dated by TCRdb to between 2014 and 2016). Some background on the complete study: Template switching captured roughly one uniquely barcoded TCR beta cDNA molecule per two T cells in model experiments. Age-related changes in TCR beta repertoire diversity were measured in the study by deep sequencing normalized with unique cDNA molecular identifiers. Four age groups were formed from the donors: young (average approximately 15 years), middle-aged (just under 40), aged (more than 55) and long-lived (82). To avoid experimental bias, donors of different ages were distributed randomly across sequencing lanes. Using the same blood draw, the study looked at two additional independent replicas of 1 million unique cDNA reads for two donors, one aged 18 to 29 and the other aged 80 or older.

Donors were 35 to 40 systemically healthy Caucasian individuals from Russia aged roughly 6 to 100 years. Each donor gave 8.5 to 10 milliliters of peripheral blood, collected into EDTA-treated Vacutainer tubes. Ficoll-Paque density-gradient centrifugation was used to isolate PBMCs, with at least 6 million per sample. Trizol reagent was used to extract total RNA from the PBMCs, yielding at least 6 micrograms per sample. Naive CD45RAhigh/CD27high T cell percentages were measured by flow cytometry on a PBMC aliquot from every donor. In regard to this clonotype: The antigen it recognizes is unknown. Base qualities are not provided; no much larger clone lies one nucleotide away.

Study-level results and caveats: As age increased, observed TCR beta diversity per million T cells dropped in a roughly linear way, and a significant reduction was already evident by age approximately 40. Because the CMV infection status of the donors was unknown, age-related changes in expanded clonotypes may potentially have been confounded. Compared with the aged group, the long-lived group had more naive CD4+ T cells, fewer expanded clones and increased TCR diversity, suggesting age selection. There was a strong correlation between observed TCR beta diversity and the percentage of naive T cells measured by flow cytometry. Estimates of total diversity from one million sequenced T cells were regarded as lower bounds and underestimates. Since profiling was done on bulk unsorted PBMCs, naive and antigen-experienced compartments could not be conclusively compared.

V lost 0 bases and J lost 13 bases, and the count of bases not matched to a germline gene is 6. CDR1 and CDR2, per the germline V gene (reference sequence), are LNHNV and YYDKDF. Reading from cysteine to phenylalanine, the CDR3 counts 13 amino acids. Only CDR3 DNA remains: 39 bases, in frame from the first base. The library was prepared using 5' RACE. This sample was sequenced with an Illumina HiSeq 2500. A second PCR of about 6 to 11 cycles was run with a J-beta primer mix and a sample-barcoded 5' primer. Each TCR beta cDNA molecule received a unique molecular identifier from a template-switch 5' adaptor carrying 12 random nucleotides. At least 2.5 million CDR3-containing paired-end reads were obtained from each sample. First-strand cDNA was synthesized from all RNA with the Mint cDNA synthesis kit, primed by a TRBC-specific oligonucleotide. All cDNA was treated with uracil-DNA glycosylase and then went through a first 18-cycle PCR with the universal primers M1SS and BC2_uni_R. The authors' pipeline ran thus. For normalization, 1 million high-quality reads, each with a distinct molecular identifier, were randomly selected from each sample. Instead of being binned into consensus sequences, reads with shared molecular identifiers were discarded. CDR3 identification, clonotype clustering and error correction used MiTCR with a Q25 quality threshold and the strictest error-elimination algorithm. A nonparametric unseen species model with Euler transformation was used to estimate a lower bound on total TCR beta diversity. TCRdb reprocessing: public reads trimmed at Q25 with fastp, clones called with MiXCR, in-frame beta chains kept. Each CDR3 protein gets just one entry, which takes the most common genes and DNA from the rows behind it. The V and J calls and clone size are TCRdb's, not the authors'. The sample has 800,000 or so distinct CDR3 sequences on record, approximately 65% of them singletons. The biggest ten clones account for roughly a quarter of the sample.

Input material: blood. The TCR sequence derives from a man aged 25-40 years in good health. The chain uses TRBV15 and TRBJ2-1, with 7 bases matching TRBD2. The sequenced DNA is TGTGCCACCAGCAGAGATCGAGAGCGGGAACAGTTCTTC. Translated, this gives CATSRDREREQFF.